Sequencing of this T cell receptor (beta chain) was carried out in a study of blood T cells in healthy people across ages. Roughly 10 milliliters of peripheral blood were drawn from each donor. This clonotype was counted at least ten times. Its matching antigen is unknown. Study conclusions and caveats: Expanded clonotype shifts may have been confounded, as the donors had an unknown CMV status. Samples with more naive T cells showed higher observed beta diversity.

With a J-beta primer mix and a sample-barcoded 5' primer, a second PCR ran about 7 to 12 cycles. TCRdb re-called the 5' RACE reads with MiXCR, one entry per CDR3 protein. The sample yields some 790,000 distinct CDR3 sequences, 29% seen once. Between the trimmed V and J ends, which lost 3 bases and 5 bases, there was a span of 13 bases. There are 14 residues in the CDR3. Germline V gene data show CDR1 as SGHKS and CDR2 as YYEKEE (reference sequence). What was sequenced was blood. The chain recombines TRBV5-5 with TRBJ2-3, with D perhaps given as TRBD1 or TRBD2 (5 bases each). The sequence derives from a woman older than 75 in good health. The CDR3 nucleotides are TGTGCCAGCAGCTCCACGATGGGGGTAGATACGCAGTATTTT. Translated, it gives CASSSTMGVDTQYF. Combining the CDR3 with reference TRBV5-5 and TRBJ2-3 gives the whole variable domain DAGVTQSPTHLIKTRGQQVTLRCSPISGHKSVSWYQQVLGQGPQFIFQYYEKEERGRGNFPDRFSARQFPNYSSELNVNALLLGDSALYLCASSSTMGVDTQYFGPGTRLTVL.